Included here is one TCR beta chain sequence, with context. The antigen is undetermined. This entry belongs to a study of vaccination effects on CD4 cells after COVID-19. Broader study findings: Early timepoints after infection were absent, and convalescent patients were few in the study. Clones from infection and from vaccination both contracted markedly late after vaccination.

Germline CDR1 is MDHEN and CDR2 is SYDVKM. The CDR3 consists of 12 residues. V was trimmed by 5 bases and J by 2 bases, leaving 3 bases between them. The assay was immunoSEQ multiplex PCR, and TCRdb's table has in-frame clones only and misses some. The data show under 75,000 clones, 80% seen once. Antigen-specific CD4+ T cells were expanded with viral peptide pools in the ViraFEST assay before sequencing. Upon completion of about 10 days in culture, CD4+ T cells were isolated. Having tested negative for nucleocapsid antibodies, the vaccine recipients showed no prior SARS-CoV-2 infection. Roughly 2.1 million PBMC were seeded per well and grown in the presence of roughly 11 IU/ml IL-2 and 8.5 to 10 ug/ml peptides. Each culture had half its medium swapped for IL-2 medium on days 3 and 7.

This specimen was CD4+ T cells from PBMCs cultured with SARS-CoV-2 spike peptides, taken before COVID-19 vaccination. This clonotype originated in a human donor who received a COVID-19 vaccine. The gene calls are TRBV28 and TRBJ2-2; no clear D. The CDR3 sequence is CASSINTGELFF. The CDR3 bases are TGTGCCAGCAGTATTAACACCGGGGAGCTGTTTTTT.